The entry below gives a single T cell receptor (beta chain) sequence along with its context. The antigen remains unidentified. This record belongs to a study of cytomegalovirus exposure and HLA in healthy donors. Points from the study as a whole: Some TCR beta chains (more than 150 of them) were listed as cytomegalovirus-associated.

Germline assignment: CDR1 SGHRS and CDR2 YFSETQ. J was trimmed by 4 bases and V by 4 bases; bases with no gene match: 5. The CDR3 is 16 amino acids. Researchers ran the PCR with 60 Vbeta and 13 Jbeta primers. TCRdb keeps only in-frame clones here, not all; method: immunoSEQ multiplex PCR. This sample carries approximately 160,000 clones, over 70% of them seen once, and the ten largest clones take about 3.1%. This TCR was sampled from a woman between 45 and 65 years old in good health and CMV-seropositive. The V call is TRBV5-1, the J call TRBJ2-7, with 16 bases that match TRBD2. Sequencing used PBMCs. CDR3 loop: CASSQGTSGRGYEQYF. The DNA for the CDR3 is TGCGCCAGCAGCCAAGGGACTAGCGGGAGGGGTTACGAGCAGTACTTC.